This TCR beta chain was found in a study of blood T cell repertoires in COVID-19. Study-level background: Acute and convalescent COVID-19 samples came from the United States, Italy and Spain. T cells, B-cell-depleted T cells, or PBMCs provided the cDNA or gDNA that served as material.

CDR3 length: 17 amino acids. Germline assignment: CDR1 SQVTM and CDR2 ANQGSEA. Per the authors' pipeline: Counts of nucleated cells, estimated from reference gene primer amplification, were obtained. TCRdb keeps only in-frame clones here, not all; method: immunoSEQ multiplex PCR. D and trimming were read from the DNA, whereas the V and J calls and clone size are those reported in that table. The sample holds about 120,000 clones, around 87% seen once. For this clone: A junction end diverges from the germline sequence, so it may reflect a read error.

In Seattle, patients joined the study during active infection and were tracked longitudinally. The sequence was collected from a woman between 55 and 75 years old with COVID-19, enrolled during active disease. The chain joins TRBV29-1 to TRBJ2-1; 14 bases map to TRBD2. Source material: peripheral blood. The CDR3 protein is CSVEGLAGGLRGNEQFF. The DNA of the CDR3 is TGCAGCGTCGAAGGACTAGCGGGGGGCCTCCGTGGCAATGAGCAGTTCTTC.